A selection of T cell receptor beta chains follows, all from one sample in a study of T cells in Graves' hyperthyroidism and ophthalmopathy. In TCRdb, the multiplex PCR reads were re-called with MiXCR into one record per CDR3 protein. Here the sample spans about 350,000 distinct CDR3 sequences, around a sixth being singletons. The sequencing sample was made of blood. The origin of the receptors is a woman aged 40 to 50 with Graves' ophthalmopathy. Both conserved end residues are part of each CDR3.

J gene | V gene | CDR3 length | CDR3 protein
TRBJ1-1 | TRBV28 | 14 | CASSLRTENTEAFF
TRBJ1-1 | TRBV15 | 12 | CATSPPNTEAFF
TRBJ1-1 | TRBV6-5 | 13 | CASSTWMNTEAFF
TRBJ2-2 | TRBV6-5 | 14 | CASSYSGPAGELFF
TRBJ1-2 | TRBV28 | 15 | CASSLSARKSYGYNF
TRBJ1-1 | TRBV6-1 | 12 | CASSALTSEAFF
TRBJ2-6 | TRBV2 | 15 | CASSEAGVGANVLTF
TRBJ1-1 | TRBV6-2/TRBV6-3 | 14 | CASSSAGGVKQAFF
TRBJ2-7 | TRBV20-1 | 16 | CSARGGTSGPSYEQYF
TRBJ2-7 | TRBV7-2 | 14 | CASNSRDRVYEQYF
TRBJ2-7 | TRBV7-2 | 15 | CASSTAGPTIYEQYF
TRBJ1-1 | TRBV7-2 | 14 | CASSLVGGGTEAFF
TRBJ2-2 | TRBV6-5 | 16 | CASSRTGIGNTGELFF
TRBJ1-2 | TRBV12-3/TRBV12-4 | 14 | CASSPHRTNYGYTF
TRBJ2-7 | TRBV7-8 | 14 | CASSNRRDSLEQYF
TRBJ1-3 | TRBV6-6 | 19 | CASSYVSGSGQRSGNTIYF
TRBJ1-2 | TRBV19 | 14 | CASSIGAGLRGYTF
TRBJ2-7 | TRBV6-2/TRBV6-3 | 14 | CASSVPSDLYEQYF
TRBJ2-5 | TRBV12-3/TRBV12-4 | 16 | CASSSRDSGRQETQYF
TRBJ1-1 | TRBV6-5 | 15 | CASSYSDRELHEAFF
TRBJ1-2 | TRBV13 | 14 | CASSYIRAGLGYTF
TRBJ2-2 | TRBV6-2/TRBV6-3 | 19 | CASSYSNRVGGRNTGELFF
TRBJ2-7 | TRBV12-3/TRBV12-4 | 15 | CASSSAQGGRYEQYF
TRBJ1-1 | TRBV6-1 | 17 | CASRDHARPGRGPEAFF
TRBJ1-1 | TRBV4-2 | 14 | CASTLGVRNTEAFF
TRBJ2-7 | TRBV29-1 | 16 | CSVDSGLAGGTYEQYF
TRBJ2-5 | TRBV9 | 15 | CASSVEGTAEETQYF
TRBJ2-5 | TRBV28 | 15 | CASSLRGQTQETQYF
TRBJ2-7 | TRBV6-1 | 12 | CASTQTGHEQYF
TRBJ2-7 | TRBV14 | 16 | CASSQAGLASSYEQYF
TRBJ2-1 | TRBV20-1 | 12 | CSASIVNPEQFF
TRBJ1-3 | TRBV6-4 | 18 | CASRNAGTDHLSGNTIYF
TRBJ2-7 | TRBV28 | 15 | CASSLPPGPSREQYF
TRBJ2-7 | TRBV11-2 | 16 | CASSPSGGLLRSEQYF
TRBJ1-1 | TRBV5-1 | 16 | CASSFSSGAINTEAFF
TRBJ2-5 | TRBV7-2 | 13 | CASSWTGIETQYF
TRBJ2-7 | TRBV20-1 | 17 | CSAREARGGIFTYEQYF
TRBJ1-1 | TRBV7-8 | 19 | CASSFLPVRGEGLNTEAFF
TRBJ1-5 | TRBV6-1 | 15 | CASGTEPYSNQPQHF
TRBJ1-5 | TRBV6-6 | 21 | CASRLGGAGAGGRGSNQPQHF
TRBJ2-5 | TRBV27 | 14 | CASSLSGMQETQYF
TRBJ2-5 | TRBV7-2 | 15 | CASSSQGAQSETQYF
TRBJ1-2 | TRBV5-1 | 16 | CASSRDGTATNYGYTF
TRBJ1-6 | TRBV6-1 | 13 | CASRAGPTAPLHF
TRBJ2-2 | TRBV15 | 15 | CATSMSGSYTGELFF
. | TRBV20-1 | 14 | CSASRNSAAYEQFF
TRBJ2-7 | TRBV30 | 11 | CAWSDPGEQYF
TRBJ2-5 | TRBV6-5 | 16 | CASSYRGGLYQETQYF